These 23 T cell receptor beta chains were sequenced from one sample in a study of T cells in Graves' hyperthyroidism and ophthalmopathy (dated by TCRdb to the late 2010s). The library was built by means of multiplex PCR. Data came from an Illumina HiSeq 2000. Amplification of TCR beta CDR3 regions was carried out from RNA transcripts. For the first round of RT-PCR on the TCR CDR3, the HTBI primer set was used together with the Qiagen OneStep RT-PCR kit. TCRdb reran the public reads through fastp at Q25 and MiXCR, keeping productive beta chains. One record per CDR3 amino acid sequence lists the most common genes and DNA. The sample table contains 250,000 or so distinct CDR3 sequences; only one count was recorded for approximately 16% of them. The ten most abundant clones make up around 30% of the sample. Input material: blood. The receptors derive from a woman aged 50 to 65 with Graves' hyperthyroidism that later progressed to Graves' ophthalmopathy.

The J gene is TRBJ2-3, the V gene TRBV12-3 or TRBV12-4, with 11 nucleotides matching TRBD2. Unmatched junction bases numbered 3, after V lost 6 bases and J lost 1 base. This CDR3 spans 15 amino acids. This chain's CDR3 is CASRLTSGGTDTQYF. DNA for the CDR3: TGTGCCAGCAGGTTGACTAGCGGGGGCACAGATACGCAGTATTTT.

This clonotype was seen once. The chain has TRBV9 and TRBJ2-1; 7 bases fit TRBD2. Unmatched junction bases numbered 7, after V lost 0 bases and J lost 4 bases. The length of the CDR3 is 16 residues. Germline values: CDR1 SGDLS, CDR2 YYNGEE. CDR3 coding DNA: TGTGCCAGCAGCGTAGAGGGGAGCGGGAAATACAATGAGCAGTTCTTC. It encodes CASSVEGSGKYNEQFF.

This clonotype appeared a few times. V gene TRBV5-4 combines with J gene TRBJ2-5; 12 nucleotides match TRBD2. The V segment lost 5 bases and the J segment 2 bases; nucleotides outside the gene matches: 7. Germline values: CDR1 SGHNT, CDR2 YYREEE (reference sequence). The length of the CDR3 is 16 residues. CDR3: CASRLGGTSGQETQYF. The CDR3 region has the DNA TGTGCCAGCAGGTTAGGCGGGACTAGCGGGCAAGAGACCCAGTACTTC.

The chain uses TRBV2 and TRBJ2-7; 7 nucleotides align to TRBD2. The CDR3 loop spans 15 amino acids. Trimming removed 6 bases from V and 3 bases from J; junction bases left unmatched: 11. CDR1 and CDR2 from the germline V gene are SNHLY and FYNNEI. The CDR3 DNA reads TGTGCCAGCAGCCGCGGACTGGGCGGGGGCTACGAGCAGTACTTC. Translation gives CASSRGLGGGYEQYF.

Ten or more counts support this clonotype. The J gene is TRBJ1-5, the V gene TRBV20-1; no firm D call. Trimming removed 1 base at V and 5 bases at J, with 9 bases between. Germline lookup yields CDR1 DFQATT and CDR2 SNEGSKA (reference sequence). The CDR3 is 13 residues long. In DNA form, the CDR3 reads TGCAGTGCTAGAGTCAGAAACGATCAGCCCCAGCATTTT. This gives the protein CSARVRNDQPQHF.

The table lists this clonotype with a few counts. This chain links TRBV13 with TRBJ1-4; D gene uncertain. CDR3 length equals 16 residues. Germline lookup yields CDR1 PRHDT and CDR2 FYEKMQ (reference sequence). V was cut by 4 bases and J by 8 bases, with 20 bases left in between. The DNA of the CDR3 is TGTGCCAGCAGCTCGACCCAGAGGACCTCTGAGGAAAAACTGTTTTTT. This encodes CASSSTQRTSEEKLFF.

This clonotype appeared once. The rearrangement joins TRBV7-9 to TRBJ2-2; 8 nucleotides agree with TRBD1. V lost 4 bases and J lost 4; bases outside the gene matches: 5. The CDR3 consists of 15 residues. Germline V gene lookup returns CDR1 SEHNR and CDR2 FQNEAQ (reference sequence). The CDR3 DNA follows: TGTGCCAGCAGCTCCAGGGGGCGAGCCACCGGGGAGCTGTTTTTT. Protein product: CASSSRGRATGELFF.

This clonotype was seen ten or more times. Mismatch with germline at one junction end may stem from a read error. The rearrangement links TRBV10-3 to TRBJ1-1; D remains ambiguous. Germline lookup yields CDR1 ENHRY and CDR2 SYGVKD. This CDR3 region has 12 residues. This CDR3 reads CAISERSTDAFF. The CDR3 DNA is TGTGCCATCAGTGAGAGGAGCACTGATGCTTTCTTT.

This clonotype has ten or more counts. V is TRBV11-2 and J is TRBJ1-2; D is undetermined. Germline loops: CDR1 SGHAT, CDR2 FQNNGV. The germline V and J ends were trimmed by 2 bases and 6 bases, with 13 bases remaining between them. The CDR3 extends over 14 amino acids. Here the CDR3 reads CASSLLRGSDGYTF. The CDR3 DNA is TGTGCCAGCAGCTTACTACGGGGTTCAGATGGCTACACCTTC.

The rearrangement links TRBV12-3 or TRBV12-4 to TRBJ1-2; D is undetermined. The CDR3 runs to 11 residues. V gave up 0 bases and J gave up 12 bases, with 8 bases separating them. CDR3 sequence (DNA): TGTGCCAGCAGTTTAGCGGTGGGGAACACCTTC. Translated, it gives CASSLAVGNTF.

The gene calls are TRBV20-1 and TRBJ2-1; 10 bases map to TRBD2. Losses at the gene ends were 8 bases for V and 4 bases for J; bases not matched to a gene: 17. The CDR3 is 17 residues long. CDR1 and CDR2 from the germline V gene are DFQATT and SNEGSKA (reference sequence). The CDR3 spells CSPQNWLAGASYNEQFF. The CDR3 DNA follows: TGCAGTCCCCAAAACTGGCTAGCGGGAGCATCATACAATGAGCAGTTCTTC.

This clonotype was detected a few times. The J gene is TRBJ2-6, the V gene TRBV7-9; tentatively, D is TRBD1 (5 bases). CDR1 SEHNR and CDR2 FQNEAQ come from the germline V gene (reference sequence). The CDR3 loop spans 17 amino acids. V was shortened by 7 bases and J by 4 bases, with 20 bases between the two germline ends. For the CDR3, the DNA is TGTGCCAGCACCTCCCCCCTGGGGCACGAAGGGGCCAACGTCCTGACTTTC. This codes for CASTSPLGHEGANVLTF.

In this sample, this clonotype turned up many times. This chain connects TRBV28 to TRBJ1-2; 7 bases agree with TRBD1. J gave up 6 bases and V 5 bases, and 12 bases lay outside the gene matches. The CDR3 runs 15 residues. Germline assignment: CDR1 MDHEN and CDR2 SYDVKM. CDR3 loop: CASSPSGDSRDGYTF. The CDR3 bases are TGTGCCAGCAGTCCCTCTGGGGACAGCAGGGATGGCTACACCTTC.

This clonotype showed up many times. The CDR3 loop is CSATGTGTSGIPFAYNEQFF. The CDR3 DNA is TGCAGTGCTACTGGAACGGGGACTAGCGGGATTCCTTTCGCCTACAATGAGCAGTTCTTC. The rearrangement joins TRBV20-1 to TRBJ2-1, with 13 bases identical to TRBD2. J lost 2 bases, V lost 4 bases, and 17 bases had no gene match. This CDR3 is built from 20 residues. Germline V gene sequence: CDR1 DFQATT, CDR2 SNEGSKA (reference sequence).

This clonotype was observed a few times. Here the CDR3 DNA reads TGTGCCAGCAGCGTTTTAGGGTGGGGAGTGAACACTGAAGCTTTCTTT. Translation gives CASSVLGWGVNTEAFF. This rearrangement joins TRBV9 to TRBJ1-1; D gene unclear. CDR1 and CDR2 from the germline V gene are SGDLS and YYNGEE. The CDR3 loop spans 16 amino acids. Trimming took 2 bases from V and 0 from J, leaving 14 bases between them.

This clonotype was recorded many times. The chain couples TRBV7-2 to TRBJ2-7; TRBD2 matches 10 bases. This CDR3 is 15 amino acids long. The germline V gene encodes CDR1 SGHTA and CDR2 FQGNSA. J gave up 1 base and V 4 bases, and 4 bases lay outside the gene matches. CDR3 DNA: TGTGCCAGCAGCTACGGACTAGCGGCGTCCTACGAGCAGTACTTC. This gives the protein CASSYGLAASYEQYF.

This clonotype has a count of ten or more. The chain employs TRBV7-3 and TRBJ2-1; D is unclear. Per germline, CDR1 SGHTA and CDR2 FQGTGA. The CDR3 covers 13 residues. Trimming removed 0 bases from V and 8 bases from J, with 8 bases in between. CDR3 bases: TGTGCCAGCAGCTTAACCATCCGGGATGAGCAGTTCTTC. Residues: CASSLTIRDEQFF.

This clonotype was seen many times. V usage is TRBV3-1 and J usage is TRBJ1-1; weak D call: TRBD1 (6 bases). The CDR3 has 16 amino acids. Per the germline V gene, CDR1 is LGHDT and CDR2 is YNNKEL (reference sequence). V was trimmed by 0 bases and J by 2 bases, leaving 13 bases between them. The CDR3 sequence is CASSQDRNRVNTEAFF. Written as DNA, the CDR3 is TGTGCCAGCAGCCAAGATCGGAACAGGGTAAACACTGAAGCTTTCTTT.

This clonotype was recorded at least ten times. The rearrangement joins TRBV2 to TRBJ2-2; 13 bases fit TRBD2. J lost 7 bases, V lost 4 bases, and 6 bases had no gene match. The CDR3 extends over 16 amino acids. Germline V CDR1 and CDR2: SNHLY, FYNNEI. In DNA form, the CDR3 reads TGTGCCAGCAGTGCTTGGACTAGCGGGAGTGACGGGGAGCTGTTTTTT. Its translation: CASSAWTSGSDGELFF.

This clonotype was counted many times. This chain joins TRBV12-3 or TRBV12-4 and TRBJ1-1, with 7 bases that match TRBD1. The CDR3 consists of 15 residues. Germline trimming cut 6 bases from V and 0 bases from J; bases unmatched to any gene: 7. The DNA for the CDR3 is TGTGCCAGCAGCCGGGAGGGACAGTTGAACACTGAAGCTTTCTTT. Protein: CASSREGQLNTEAFF.

This clonotype has ten or more counts. The rearrangement uses TRBV6-1 and TRBJ2-7; TRBD2 matches 14 bases. The CDR3 consists of 16 residues. With 4 bases clipped from V and 7 bases from J, the junction kept 9 bases outside the gene matches. CDR1 and CDR2 (germline): MNHNS, SASEGT. The CDR3 spells CASSGGLAGDLDEQYF. The CDR3 DNA sequence: TGTGCCAGCAGTGGGGGACTAGCGGGGGACCTGGATGAGCAGTACTTC.

This clonotype was picked up many times. This chain connects TRBV20-1 to TRBJ2-7, with 10 bases aligning to TRBD2. V dropped 5 bases and J dropped 3; count of bases not matched to a gene: 4. CDR1 is DFQATT and CDR2 is SNEGSKA in the germline V gene (reference sequence). The CDR3 has 13 amino acids. This chain's CDR3 is CSAVGTSVYEQYF. The DNA for the CDR3 is TGCAGTGCTGTCGGGACTAGCGTCTACGAGCAGTACTTC.

This clonotype was counted at least ten times. A read error may produce the germline difference seen at one junction end. V and J are TRBV7-7 and TRBJ2-3; no clear D gene. The CDR3 has 14 amino acids. CDR1 is SSHAT, CDR2 FNYEAQ, per germline (reference sequence). In nucleotides, the CDR3 is TGTGCTAGCAGTCCCATCTTGAGCACAGATACGCAGTATTTT. This encodes CASSPILSTDTQYF. Full variable domain (remainder filled in from reference TRBV7-7 and TRBJ2-3): GAGVSQSPRYKVTKRGQDVTLRCDPISSHATLYWYQQALGQGPEFLTYFNYEAQPDKSGLPSDRFSAERPEGSISTLTIQRTEQRDSAMYRCASSPILSTDTQYFGPGTRLTVL.